A single sample is the source of the 13 T cell receptor beta chains below, sequenced in a study of T cell repertoires in aging, cancer and after chemotherapy. Peripheral blood genomic DNA, not sorted cells or RNA, was the template. Multiplex touch-down PCR with TRB-A/B primers amplified rearranged V-D-J TRB sequences. Each CDR3 protein is one row after TCRdb ran MiXCR on the multiplex PCR reads. This sample has about 3,000 distinct CDR3 sequences, with about 33% found just once. Sequencing was performed on blood. The receptors were gathered from a human donor in good health.

In its sample, this clonotype is medium-sized (0.01 to 0.1%). The chain combines TRBV19 with TRBJ1-5, with D maybe TRBD1 (5 bases). The V end was cut by 1 base, the J end by 0 bases, with 10 bases between. The CDR3 runs 16 residues. The germline V gene encodes CDR1 LNHDA and CDR2 SQIVND (reference sequence). Written as DNA, the CDR3 is TGTGCCAGTAGTATAGGGGGCAGCCTTAGCAATCAGCCCCAGCATTTT. Translated, it gives CASSIGGSLSNQPQHF.

About this clonotype itself: One end of the junction does not line up with germline, which may come from a read error. The chain employs TRBV7-9 and TRBJ2-6; D not certain. Germline CDR1 is SEHNR and CDR2 is FQNEAQ (reference sequence). The CDR3 extends over 18 amino acids. The DNA for the CDR3 is TGCGCCAGCAGTCAATCAAAGTTACCCCTCCCTGGGGCCAACGTCCTGACTTTC. Encoded protein: CASSQSKLPLPGANVLTF.

In this sample, this clonotype turned up a few times. The rearrangement links TRBV5-1 to TRBJ2-2; TRBD2 aligns across 12 bases. This CDR3 has 17 residues. The V and J ends lost 4 bases and 5 bases, in that order; junction bases with no gene match: 9. Per germline, CDR1 SGHRS and CDR2 YFSETQ. The CDR3 nucleotides are TGCGCCAGCAGCGCGGGACTAGCGGGTACCAGGACCGGGGAGCTGTTTTTT. This codes for CASSAGLAGTRTGELFF.

The CDR3 nucleotides are TGTGCCAGCAGCGCCACCGGACAGGGGTCAGAAAAACTGTTTTTT. Protein: CASSATGQGSEKLFF. J is TRBJ1-4 and V is TRBV11-2, with TRBD1 matching over 9 bases. CDR1 is SGHAT, CDR2 FQNNGV, per germline. The V segment lost 5 bases and the J segment 8 bases; nucleotides outside the gene matches: 9. The CDR3 sequence is 15 residues long.

The chain combines TRBV6-6 with TRBJ2-3; D gene unclear. The CDR3 spans 15 residues. V was trimmed by 2 bases and J by 1 base, leaving 10 bases between them. Germline assignment: CDR1 MNHNY and CDR2 SVGAGI (reference sequence). The CDR3 here is CASSYSTFGTDTQYF. In DNA, the CDR3 is TGTGCCAGCAGTTACAGTACGTTTGGCACAGATACGCAGTATTTT.

This clonotype is classed as medium-sized. This chain uses TRBV7-2 with TRBJ1-1; unclear D gene. The CDR3 loop spans 14 amino acids. Deletions cut 1 base from V and 4 bases from J, with 10 bases between. The germline CDR1 and CDR2 sequences are SGHTA and FQGNSA. The CDR3, as DNA: TGTGCCAGCAGCTTAGATCAGGTAATCACTGAAGCTTTCTTT. Protein: CASSLDQVITEAFF.

By share of the sample, this clonotype is medium-sized. The chain combines TRBV12-3 or TRBV12-4 with TRBJ1-1; D perhaps matches TRBD1 (5 bases). This CDR3 has 14 amino acids. V lost 5 bases and J 5 bases, leaving 15 bases between the germline ends. CDR3 nucleotides: TGTGCCAGCAGTGGGACCAACCTTGGGACTGAAGCTTTCTTT. This gives the protein CASSGTNLGTEAFF.

The rearrangement links TRBV6-4 to TRBJ1-1; D remains ambiguous. V was trimmed by 4 bases and J by 5 bases, leaving 11 bases between them. Germline CDR1 reads MRHNA; CDR2 reads SNTAGT. The CDR3 has 13 residues. CDR3 loop: CASSVEGKTEAFF. The CDR3 DNA follows: TGTGCCAGCAGTGTGGAGGGAAAAACTGAAGCTTTCTTT.

Relative to its sample, this clonotype is medium-sized. The chain carries TRBV20-1 and TRBJ1-6; D is perhaps TRBD1 (5 bases). The germline CDR1 and CDR2 sequences are DFQATT and SNEGSKA (reference sequence). CDR3 size: 15 residues. V was shortened by 5 bases and J by 7 bases, with 18 bases between the two germline ends. The chain's CDR3 is CSAPGGLNINSPLHF. The DNA of the CDR3 is TGCAGTGCTCCTGGGGGTCTAAACATCAATTCACCCCTCCACTTT.

This clonotype showed up just a few times. The chain uses TRBV12-3 or TRBV12-4 and TRBJ1-1, with TRBD1 matching over 7 bases. CDR3 size: 16 residues. V was pared by 1 base and J by 4 bases, with 9 bases of the junction left unmatched. The CDR3 nucleotides read TGTGCCAGCAGTTTAGTGCGGGGACAGTCTCCCACTGAAGCTTTCTTT. It translates to CASSLVRGQSPTEAFF.

Note on this clonotype: With a much larger clone just one base away, this may be a read error. The gene calls are TRBV11-2 and TRBJ2-1, with TRBD2 matching over 12 bases. Germline V gene sequence: CDR1 SGHAT, CDR2 FQNNGV. This CDR3 region has 16 residues. CDR3 DNA sequence: TGTGCCAGCAGCTTCCTAGCGGGGGGGCCGGTCAATTTTCTGGTCTTC. Translation gives CASSFLAGGPVNFLVF.

In its sample, this clonotype ranks as medium-sized. The chain employs TRBV12-3 or TRBV12-4 and TRBJ2-1; no clear D gene. V shed 3 bases and J shed 9 bases, with 9 bases lying between them. This CDR3 has 12 residues. CDR3 coding DNA: TGTGCCAGCAGTTTTATCAGTGGTGAGCAGTTCTTC. Translation gives CASSFISGEQFF.

This CDR3 is CASSPLSAREKLFF. The CDR3 DNA follows: TGCGCCAGCAGCCCCCTGTCCGCCCGCGAAAAACTGTTTTTT. The chain employs TRBV5-1 and TRBJ1-4; D uncertain. Per germline, CDR1 SGHRS and CDR2 YFSETQ. Trimming stripped 4 bases from V and 8 bases from J, with 15 bases between. This CDR3 has 14 amino acids. The whole variable domain, filled in from reference TRBV5-1 and TRBJ1-4, reads KAGVTQTPRYLIKTRGQQVTLSCSPISGHRSVSWYQQTPGQGLQFLFEYFSETQRNKGNFPGRFSGRQFSNSRSEMNVSTLELGDSALYLCASSPLSAREKLFFGSGTQLSVL.